This record covers a single T cell receptor beta chain. Its matching antigen is unknown. In nominal health when sampled, donors likely had unrecorded immune exposures nonetheless. The data originate from a study of cytomegalovirus exposure and HLA in healthy donors. The study, taken as a whole, reports: It was 164 TCR beta chains that were listed as cytomegalovirus-associated.

The ends lost 5 bases at V and 4 bases at J; junction bases unmatched: 8. Germline CDR1 and CDR2: SGHVS and FNYEAQ. The CDR3 length is 15 residues. With 60 Vbeta and 13 Jbeta primers, the PCR was carried out. This table comes from immunoSEQ multiplex PCR, and its TCRdb copy is limited to in-frame clones, with some not included. The data show about 110,000 clones, roughly 70% seen once. The sample consisted of PBMCs. V and J are TRBV7-6 and TRBJ2-1; 7 nucleotides align to TRBD2. The receptor was isolated from a man in his forties in good health and CMV-seropositive. CDR3 loop: CASSQSGTVYNEQFF. In DNA form, the CDR3 reads TGTGCCAGCAGCCAGAGCGGGACCGTATACAATGAGCAGTTCTTC.